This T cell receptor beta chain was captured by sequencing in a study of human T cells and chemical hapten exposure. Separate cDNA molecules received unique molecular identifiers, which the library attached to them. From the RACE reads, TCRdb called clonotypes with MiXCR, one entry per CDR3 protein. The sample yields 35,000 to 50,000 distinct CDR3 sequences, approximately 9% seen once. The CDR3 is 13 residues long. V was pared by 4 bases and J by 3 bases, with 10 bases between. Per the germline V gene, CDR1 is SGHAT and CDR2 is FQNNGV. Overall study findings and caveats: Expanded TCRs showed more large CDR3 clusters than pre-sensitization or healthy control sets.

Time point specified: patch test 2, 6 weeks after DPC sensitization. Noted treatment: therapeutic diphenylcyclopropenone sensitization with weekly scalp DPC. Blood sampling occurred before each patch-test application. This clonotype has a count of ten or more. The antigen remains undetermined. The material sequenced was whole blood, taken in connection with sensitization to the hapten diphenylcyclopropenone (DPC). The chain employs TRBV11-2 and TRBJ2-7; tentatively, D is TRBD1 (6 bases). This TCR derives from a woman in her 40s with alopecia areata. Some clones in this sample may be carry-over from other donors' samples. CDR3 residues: CASSYGQSYEQYF. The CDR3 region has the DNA TGTGCCAGCAGCTACGGACAGAGCTACGAGCAGTACTTC.